This is a list of T cell receptor beta chains from one sample in a study of blood T cell repertoires in COVID-19. Measured with immunoSEQ multiplex PCR; TCRdb has only the in-frame clones, and not every one. Of 250,000 to 350,000 clones listed, 86% are singletons. Sequenced: PBMCs or T cells enriched from blood (not recorded which). The receptor source for this set is a woman between 18 and 30 years old who had recovered from COVID-19. CDR3s include the opening cysteine and the closing phenylalanine or tryptophan. The D gene is left open where the match is weak. Clone size is given for some rows only: seen once, a few or many times, or a class if the clone is expanded.

J gene	clone size	D gene	V gene	CDR3 DNA	CDR3 protein
TRBJ2-7	once	TRBD2	TRBV9	TGTGCCAGCAGCCACGGACTAGCGGGGTCCTACGAGCAGTACTTC	CASSHGLAGSYEQYF
TRBJ2-7	-	-	TRBV7-2	TGTGCCAGCAGCTTATCAGCGGTCCCCTACGAGCAGTACTTC	CASSLSAVPYEQYF
TRBJ2-7	-	TRBD1	TRBV11-3	TGTGCCAGCAGTCGACAGGGGGCGGCCTCCTACGAGCAGTACTTC	CASSRQGAASYEQYF
TRBJ1-2	-	TRBD1	TRBV5-1	TGCGCCAGCAGTTCTCCGGCATTTGGACAGGCCCCTCTCCCCTATGGCTACACCTTC	CASSSPAFGQAPLPYGYTF
TRBJ2-2	few	TRBD1	TRBV5-1	TGCGCCAGCAGCCCGGGACAGGGTATATCGGGGGAGCTGTTTTTT	CASSPGQGISGELFF
TRBJ1-1	-	TRBD1	TRBV19	TGTGCCAGTAGTAGACAGGGGGGGAACACTGAAGCTTTCTTT	CASSRQGGNTEAFF
TRBJ1-5	-	TRBD1	TRBV3-1/TRBV3-2	TGTGCCAGCAGCCCCTCAGGGGGCGGGCAGCCCCAGCATTTT	CASSPSGGGQPQHF
TRBJ2-7	-	-	TRBV14	TGTGCCAGCAGCCAAGGCGGCCCCTACGAGCAGTACTTC	CASSQGGPYEQYF
TRBJ1-2	-	TRBD1	TRBV19	TGTGCCACCAGAGGGGCAGGGGGCGATGGCTACACCTTC	CATRGAGGDGYTF
TRBJ1-5	-	-	TRBV5-1	TGCGCCAGCAGCTTGAGACGAACGGGAGGGGATAGCAATCAGCCCCAGCATTTT	CASSLRRTGGDSNQPQHF
TRBJ1-4	-	TRBD1	TRBV11-2	TGTGCCAGCAGCTTAGGGGACAGGACAACTAATGAAAAACTGTTTTTT	CASSLGDRTTNEKLFF
TRBJ2-7	once	-	TRBV15	TGTGCCACCAGCAGAGATGGGGCGGAGGGTATGCACTTC	CATSRDGAEGMHF
TRBJ2-1	-	-	TRBV10-3	TGTGCCATCAGTGAGCCCAGCGTGCAATCCTACAATGAGCAGTTCTTC	CAISEPSVQSYNEQFF
TRBJ2-7	-	-	TRBV6-5	TGTGCCAGCAGTAATAGCGGTCCGCGGGAGCAGTACTTC	CASSNSGPREQYF
TRBJ1-1	-	-	TRBV5-1	TGCGCCAGCAGCTTGTGGGCAGGGAACACTGAAGCTTTCTTT	CASSLWAGNTEAFF
TRBJ2-2	-	-	TRBV18	TGTGCCAGCTCACCTAGAAACTCCTTCGCGTCGAACACCGGGGAGCTGTTTTTT	CASSPRNSFASNTGELFF
TRBJ1-3	-	-	TRBV5-1	TGCGCCAGCAGCTTAACCCAGGGCTCTGGAAACACCATATATTTT	CASSLTQGSGNTIYF
TRBJ2-4	-	TRBD1	TRBV7-2	TGTGCCAGCAGCTTACATCGGGACAGTAATTTAGCCAAAAACATTCAGTACTTC	CASSLHRDSNLAKNIQYF
TRBJ1-5	-	-	TRBV28	TGTGCCAGCAGTTTTAATTTCAGGGAAAGAGGCAATCAGCCCCAGCATTTT	CASSFNFRERGNQPQHF
TRBJ1-1	-	TRBD1	TRBV5-4	TGTGCCAGCAGCTTGGAAGGGGGCGGGAACACTGAAGCTTTCTTT	CASSLEGGGNTEAFF
TRBJ1-5	-	-	TRBV20-1	TGCAGTGCTACGTCCGGGCAGCCCCAGCATTTT	CSATSGQPQHF
TRBJ1-2	few	TRBD1	TRBV11-2	TGTGCCAGCAGCGCCTCTCTAGGACAGGGCGACTGGGACTATGGCTACACCTTC	CASSASLGQGDWDYGYTF
TRBJ1-1	-	-	TRBV19	TGTGCCAGTAGTATAACAGGGTCGGCTGAAGCTTTCTTT	CASSITGSAEAFF
TRBJ2-7	many	TRBD2	TRBV5-1	TGCGCCAGCAGCTTGGTCTCTAGCGGGAGTGGCTACGAGCAGTACTTC	CASSLVSSGSGYEQYF
TRBJ2-7	-	-	TRBV6-1	TGTGCCACAGGGTCGTCCTACGAGCAGTACTTC	CATGSSYEQYF
TRBJ2-7	-	TRBD2	TRBV4-1	TGCGCCAGCAGCCAAGATATCGCCCCAGCGGGAGCCCTCGACGAGCAGTACTTC	CASSQDIAPAGALDEQYF
TRBJ1-5	-	-	TRBV11-2	TGTGCCAGCAGCTTAGGACCGGGTTGGGGCAATCAGCCCCAGCATTTT	CASSLGPGWGNQPQHF
TRBJ1-5	-	-	TRBV11-2	TGTGCCAGCAGCTCCAGTACAAGGGGACCCCAGCATTTT	CASSSSTRGPQHF
TRBJ2-7	-	-	TRBV10-3	TGTGCCATCAGTGCCCGGGACACGTCCTACGAGCAGTACTTC	CAISARDTSYEQYF
TRBJ1-6	-	-	TRBV30	TGTGCCTGGAGTGTAGTGGGAGATTCACCCCTCCACTTT	CAWSVVGDSPLHF
TRBJ2-3	few	TRBD2	TRBV27	TGTGCCAGCAGAGAAAGACTAGCGGGAGTCACAGATACGCAGTATTTT	CASRERLAGVTDTQYF
TRBJ1-6	few	-	TRBV21-1	TGTGCCAGCAGCAAAGAAGAAGGAGGAGACAGGGCTACGTCCAATTCACCCCTCCACTTT	CASSKEEGGDRATSNSPLHF
TRBJ1-2	-	-	TRBV15	TGTGCCACCAGCAGTGCAGGCCCCTATGGCTACACCTTC	CATSSAGPYGYTF